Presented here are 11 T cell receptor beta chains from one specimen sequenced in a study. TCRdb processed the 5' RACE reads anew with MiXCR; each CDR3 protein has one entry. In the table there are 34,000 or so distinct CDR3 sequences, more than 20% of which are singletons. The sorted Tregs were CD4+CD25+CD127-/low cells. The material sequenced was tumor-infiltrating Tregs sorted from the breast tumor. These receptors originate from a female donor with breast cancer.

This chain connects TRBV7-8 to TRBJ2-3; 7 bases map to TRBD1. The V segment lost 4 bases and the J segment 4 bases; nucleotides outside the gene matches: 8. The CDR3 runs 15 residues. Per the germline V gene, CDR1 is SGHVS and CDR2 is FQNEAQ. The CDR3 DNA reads TGTGCCAGCAGCTCAAGTACAGGGGTTGCAGATACGCAGTATTTT. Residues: CASSSSTGVADTQYF.

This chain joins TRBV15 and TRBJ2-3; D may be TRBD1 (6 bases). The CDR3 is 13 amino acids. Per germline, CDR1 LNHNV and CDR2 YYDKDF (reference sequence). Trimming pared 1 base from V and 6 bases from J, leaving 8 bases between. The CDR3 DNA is TGTGCCACCAGCAGAGTGAGGGGGGATACGCAGTATTTT. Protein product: CATSRVRGDTQYF.

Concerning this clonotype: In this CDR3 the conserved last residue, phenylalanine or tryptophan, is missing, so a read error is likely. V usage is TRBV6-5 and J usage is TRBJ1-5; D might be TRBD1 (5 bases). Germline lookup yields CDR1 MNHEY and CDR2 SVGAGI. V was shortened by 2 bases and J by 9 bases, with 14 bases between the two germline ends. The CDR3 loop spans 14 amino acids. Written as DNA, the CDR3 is TGTGCCAGCAGTTACCGCTCAGGGATCGGGCCCCAGCATCTT. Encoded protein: CASSYRSGIGPQHL.

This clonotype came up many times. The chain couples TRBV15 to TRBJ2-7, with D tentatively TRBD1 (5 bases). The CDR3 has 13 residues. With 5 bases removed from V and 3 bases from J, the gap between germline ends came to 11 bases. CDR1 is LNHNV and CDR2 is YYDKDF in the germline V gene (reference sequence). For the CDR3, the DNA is TGTGCCACCAGCGCAGGGATTGGCTACGAGCAGTACTTC. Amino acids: CATSAGIGYEQYF. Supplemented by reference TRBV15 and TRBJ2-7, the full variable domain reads DAMVIQNPRYQVTQFGKPVTLSCSQTLNHNVMYWYQQKSSQAPKLLFHYYDKDFNNEADTPDNFQSRRPNTSFCFLDIRSPGLGDTAMYLCATSAGIGYEQYFGPGTRLTVT.

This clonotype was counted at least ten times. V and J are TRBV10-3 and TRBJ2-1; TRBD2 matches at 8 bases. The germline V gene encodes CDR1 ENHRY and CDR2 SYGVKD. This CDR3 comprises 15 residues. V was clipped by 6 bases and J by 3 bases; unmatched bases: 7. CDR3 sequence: CAISPVAGFYNEQFF. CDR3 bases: TGTGCCATCAGCCCGGTAGCGGGATTCTACAATGAGCAGTTCTTC.

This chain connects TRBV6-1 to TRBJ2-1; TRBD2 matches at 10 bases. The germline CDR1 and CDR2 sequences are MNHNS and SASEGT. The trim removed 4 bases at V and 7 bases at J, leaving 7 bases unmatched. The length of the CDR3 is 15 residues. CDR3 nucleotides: TGTGCCAGCAGTGCCTTAGCGGGAGGAGGAAATGAGCAGTTCTTC. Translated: CASSALAGGGNEQFF.

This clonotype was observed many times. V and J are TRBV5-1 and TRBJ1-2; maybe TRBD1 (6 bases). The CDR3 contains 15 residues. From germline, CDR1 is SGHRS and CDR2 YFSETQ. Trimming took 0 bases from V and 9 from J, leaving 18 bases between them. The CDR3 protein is CASSLAGQRTMRYTF. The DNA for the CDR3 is TGCGCCAGCAGCTTGGCCGGACAGCGAACTATGCGCTACACCTTC.

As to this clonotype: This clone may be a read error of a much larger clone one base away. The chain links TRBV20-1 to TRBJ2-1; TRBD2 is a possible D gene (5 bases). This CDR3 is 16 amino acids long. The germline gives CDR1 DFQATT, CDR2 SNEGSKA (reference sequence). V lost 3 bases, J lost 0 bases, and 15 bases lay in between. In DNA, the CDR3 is TGCAGTGCTAGTCTGATAGAGGGAAGCTCCTACAATGAGCAGTTCTTC. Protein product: CSASLIEGSSYNEQFF.

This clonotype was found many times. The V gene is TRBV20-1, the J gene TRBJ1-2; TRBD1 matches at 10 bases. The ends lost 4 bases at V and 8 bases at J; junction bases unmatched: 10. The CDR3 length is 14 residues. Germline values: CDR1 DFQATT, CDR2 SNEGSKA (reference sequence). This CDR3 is CSATMRTGGNGYTF. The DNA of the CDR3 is TGCAGTGCTACCATGAGGACAGGGGGGAACGGCTACACCTTC.

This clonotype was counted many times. In nucleotides, the CDR3 is TGTGCCAGCAGCCAAGAGCGGGAGGGCGGAGAGACCCAGTACTTC. Its protein product is CASSQEREGGETQYF. The chain is built from TRBV4-2 and TRBJ2-5, with TRBD2 identical over 9 bases. Germline CDR1 LGHNA, CDR2 YNFKEQ. This CDR3 is 15 amino acids long. The V segment lost 0 bases and the J segment 4 bases; nucleotides outside the gene matches: 3.

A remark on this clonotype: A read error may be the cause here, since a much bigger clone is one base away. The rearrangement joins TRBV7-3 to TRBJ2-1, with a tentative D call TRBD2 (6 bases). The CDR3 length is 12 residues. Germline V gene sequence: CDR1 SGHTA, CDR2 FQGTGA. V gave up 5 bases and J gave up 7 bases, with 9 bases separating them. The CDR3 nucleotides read TGTGCCAGCAGCACTAGCCTTAATGAGCAGTTCTTC. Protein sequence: CASSTSLNEQFF. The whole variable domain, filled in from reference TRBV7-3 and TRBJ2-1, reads GAGVSQTPSNKVTEKGKYVELRCDPISGHTALYWYRQSLGQGPEFLIYFQGTGAADDSGLPNDRFFAVRPEGSVSTLKIQRTERGDSAVYLCASSTSLNEQFFGPGTRLTVL.